A single sample gave rise to the 14 T cell receptor beta chains below, sequenced in a study of OX40 agonist ivuxolimab in advanced cancers. TCRdb's table, derived via immunoSEQ multiplex PCR, lists solely in-frame clones and lacks some. The sample includes about 61,000 clones, roughly 90% of them seen just once. The sample consisted of CD4+ or CD8+ T cells sorted from blood, taken in a trial of the OX40 agonist ivuxolimab. These receptors originate from an adult with an advanced solid tumor such as melanoma, head and neck, liver or kidney cancer.

This chain joins TRBV30 and TRBJ1-1; TRBD1 matches 9 bases. V lost 2 bases and J lost 1; bases outside the gene matches: 5. The CDR3 has 15 residues. The germline gives CDR1 GTSNPN, CDR2 SVGIG (reference sequence). This CDR3 reads CAWSPQGQGNTEAFF. Here the CDR3 DNA reads TGTGCCTGGAGTCCTCAGGGACAGGGGAACACTGAAGCTTTCTTT. The complete variable domain, with remaining parts taken from reference TRBV30 and TRBJ1-1, reads SQTIHQWPATLVQPVGSPLSLECTVEGTSNPNLYWYRQAAGRGLQLLFYSVGIGQISSEVPQNLSASRPQDRQFILSSKKLLLSDSGFYLCAWSPQGQGNTEAFFGQGTRLTVV.

The chain carries TRBV27 and TRBJ1-5, with D possibly matching TRBD1 (6 bases). The CDR3 sequence is 16 residues long. Trimming stripped 4 bases from V and 0 bases from J, with 13 bases between. The V gene's germline CDR1 is MNHEY and CDR2 SMNVEV (reference sequence). The CDR3: CASSSQGFYSNQPQHF. Written as DNA, the CDR3 is TGTGCCAGCAGTTCACAGGGTTTCTATAGCAATCAGCCCCAGCATTTT.

This rearrangement joins TRBV30 to TRBJ1-4; no reliable D call. This CDR3 is built from 10 residues. The ends were cut back, 5 bases at V and 4 bases at J, with 2 bases in the middle. Per the germline V gene, CDR1 is GTSNPN and CDR2 is SVGIG (reference sequence). CDR3 protein: CAWDNEKLFF. The CDR3 region has the DNA TGTGCCTGGGATAATGAAAAACTGTTTTTT.

The count of this clone is one. The chain has TRBV30 and TRBJ2-5; tentatively, D is TRBD2 (5 bases). The CDR3 is 14 amino acids. Trimming pared 7 bases from V and 0 bases from J, leaving 15 bases between. CDR1 and CDR2 (germline): GTSNPN, SVGIG (reference sequence). The chain's CDR3 is CAFQGSPYQETQYF. The CDR3 DNA follows: TGTGCCTTCCAAGGGAGCCCGTACCAAGAGACCCAGTACTTC.

The chain has TRBV28 and TRBJ2-1; the D gene is possibly TRBD2 (5 bases). The CDR3 runs to 15 residues. The V gene's germline CDR1 is MDHEN and CDR2 SYDVKM. V lost 8 bases and J 0 bases, leaving 14 bases between the germline ends. The CDR3 DNA reads as TGTGCCAGCTCCGGGGTCCCCAGCTCCTACAATGAGCAGTTCTTC. This encodes CASSGVPSSYNEQFF.

The genes are TRBV28 and TRBJ2-3; D unresolved. V lost 10 bases, J lost 0 bases, and 20 bases lay in between. The length of the CDR3 is 16 residues. CDR1 MDHEN and CDR2 SYDVKM come from the germline V gene. CDR3 residues: CATDAVMGPSTDTQYF. The CDR3 nucleotides read TGTGCCACCGACGCGGTGATGGGCCCGAGCACAGATACGCAGTATTTT.

This clone was found once. The chain is built from TRBV4-1 and TRBJ2-1, with 10 bases that match TRBD2. The CDR3 consists of 17 residues. The germline CDR1 and CDR2 sequences are MGHRA and YSYEKL. Trimming took 0 bases from V and 7 from J; bases not matched to a gene: 9. In DNA form, the CDR3 reads TGCGCCAGCAGCCAAGACTCCGGGACTAGCGAGTATAATGAGCAGTTCTTC. It codes for CASSQDSGTSEYNEQFF.

This chain connects TRBV28 to TRBJ1-1; D call uncertain. The germline gives CDR1 MDHEN, CDR2 SYDVKM. The CDR3 loop spans 14 amino acids. V was shortened by 3 bases and J by 4 bases, with 12 bases between the two germline ends. In DNA, the CDR3 is TGTGCCAGCAGTTTTTTTCGGAACCCCACTGAAGCTTTCTTT. This gives the protein CASSFFRNPTEAFF.

V and J are TRBV30 and TRBJ2-1; 9 bases map to TRBD2. V was pared by 2 bases and J by 4 bases, with 9 bases of the junction left unmatched. Germline V CDR1 and CDR2: GTSNPN, SVGIG (reference sequence). The CDR3 spans 16 residues. The CDR3 DNA is TGTGCCTGGAGTCCCTTGGGACTAGCTCTTTACAATGAGCAGTTCTTC. It translates to CAWSPLGLALYNEQFF.

The V call is TRBV28, the J call TRBJ2-3; 10 bases line up with TRBD2. V dropped 6 bases and J dropped 0; count of bases not matched to a gene: 12. Germline V gives CDR1 MDHEN, CDR2 SYDVKM. The CDR3 covers 18 residues. Written as DNA, the CDR3 is TGTGCCAGCAGGGTGGGACTAGCGTCGAGTGCTAGCACAGATACGCAGTATTTT. It codes for CASRVGLASSASTDTQYF.

The chain couples TRBV9 to TRBJ2-5; the D gene is possibly TRBD2 (5 bases). The J call may be wrong; the DNA end is better matched by TRBJ2-7. Germline values: CDR1 SGDLS, CDR2 YYNGEE. This CDR3 is 13 amino acids long. Here the CDR3 reads CASSGRETHEQYF. For the CDR3, the DNA is TGTGCCAGCAGTGGTAGGGAGACCCACGAGCAGTACTTC.

This sequence joins TRBV5-6 and TRBJ1-2; 7 nucleotides match TRBD1. CDR3 length equals 11 residues. CDR1 is SGHDT, CDR2 YYEEEE, per germline. With 3 bases clipped from V and 7 bases from J, the junction kept 0 bases outside the gene matches. CDR3: CASSSGGGYTF. As DNA, the CDR3 is TGTGCCAGCAGCTCAGGGGGTGGCTACACCTTC.

The chain employs TRBV2 and TRBJ1-2; D is unresolved. The CDR3 runs to 14 residues. V lost 6 bases, J lost 4 bases, and 15 bases lay in between. The V gene's germline CDR1 is SNHLY and CDR2 FYNNEI. DNA of the CDR3: TGTGCCAGCAGGGCCCAGGACCATTCCTATGGCTACACCTTC. Its protein product is CASRAQDHSYGYTF.

The rearrangement uses TRBV6-1 and TRBJ1-1; D remains unclear. Trimming removed 5 bases from V and 5 bases from J, with 6 bases in between. Germline V gene data show CDR1 as MNHNS and CDR2 as SASEGT. CDR3 length equals 11 residues. The CDR3: CASSYGTEAFF. The DNA of the CDR3 is TGTGCCAGCAGTTACGGGACTGAAGCTTTCTTT.